This T cell receptor beta chain stems from a study of blood T cell repertoires in COVID-19. About the study: COVID-19 samples collected from the United States, Italy and Spain covered acute and convalescent phases. Sources were T cells, B-cell-depleted T cells, or PBMCs; the material itself was cDNA or gDNA.

Per the authors' pipeline: Reference gene primer amplification gave estimated nucleated cell counts. TCRdb's copy holds only in-frame clones and misses some; the assay was immunoSEQ multiplex PCR. The DNA gave D and trimming, while V, J and clone size come from that table. This table holds approximately 44,000 clones, 70% to 90% found once. The CDR3 is made up of 14 amino acids. Germline CDR1 SGHRS, CDR2 YFSETQ. The trim removed 4 bases at V and 4 bases at J, leaving 6 bases unmatched. The sequencing sample was made of peripheral blood. The rearrangement joins TRBV5-1 to TRBJ1-1; 8 bases are a match to TRBD1. This clonotype was obtained from a man between 60 and 70 years old with acute or convalescent COVID-19. CDR3 region: CASSHQDRGTEAFF. As DNA, the CDR3 is TGCGCCAGCAGCCACCAAGACAGGGGCACTGAAGCTTTCTTT.